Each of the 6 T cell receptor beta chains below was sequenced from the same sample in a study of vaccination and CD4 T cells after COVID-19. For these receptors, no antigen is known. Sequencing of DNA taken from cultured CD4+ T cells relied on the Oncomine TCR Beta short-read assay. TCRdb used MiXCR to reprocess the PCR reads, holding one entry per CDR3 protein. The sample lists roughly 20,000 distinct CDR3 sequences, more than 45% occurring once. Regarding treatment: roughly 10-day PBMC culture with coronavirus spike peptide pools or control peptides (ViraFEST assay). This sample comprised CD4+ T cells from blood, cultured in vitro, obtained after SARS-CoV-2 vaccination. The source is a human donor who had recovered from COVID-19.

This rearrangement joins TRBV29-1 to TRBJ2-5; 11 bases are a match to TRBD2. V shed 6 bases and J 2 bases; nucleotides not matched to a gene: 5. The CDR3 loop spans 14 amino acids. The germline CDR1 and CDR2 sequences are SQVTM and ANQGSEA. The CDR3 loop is CSVAGLAVQETQYF. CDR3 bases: TGCAGCGTGGCGGGACTAGCGGTTCAAGAGACCCAGTACTTC.

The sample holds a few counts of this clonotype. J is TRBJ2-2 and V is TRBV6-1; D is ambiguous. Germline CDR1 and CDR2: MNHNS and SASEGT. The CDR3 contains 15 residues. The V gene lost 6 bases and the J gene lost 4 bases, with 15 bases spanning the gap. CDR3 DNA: TGTGCCAGCAGCCCACAGAGTCTATTCACCGGGGAGCTGTTTTTT. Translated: CASSPQSLFTGELFF.

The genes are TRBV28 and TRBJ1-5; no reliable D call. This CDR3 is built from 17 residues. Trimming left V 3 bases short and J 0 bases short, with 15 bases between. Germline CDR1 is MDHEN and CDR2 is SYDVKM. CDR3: CASSLPPRRYSNQPQHF. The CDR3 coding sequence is TGTGCCAGCAGTTTGCCCCCTCGTCGGTATAGCAATCAGCCCCAGCATTTT.

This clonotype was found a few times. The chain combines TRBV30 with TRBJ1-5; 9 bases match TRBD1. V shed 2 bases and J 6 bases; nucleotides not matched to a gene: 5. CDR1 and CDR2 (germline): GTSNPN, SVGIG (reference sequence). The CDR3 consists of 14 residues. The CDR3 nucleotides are TGTGCCTGGAGTCTAGGACAGGGGACTCAGCCCCAGCATTTT. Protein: CAWSLGQGTQPQHF. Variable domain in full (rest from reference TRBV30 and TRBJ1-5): SQTIHQWPATLVQPVGSPLSLECTVEGTSNPNLYWYRQAAGRGLQLLFYSVGIGQISSEVPQNLSASRPQDRQFILSSKKLLLSDSGFYLCAWSLGQGTQPQHFGDGTRLSIL.

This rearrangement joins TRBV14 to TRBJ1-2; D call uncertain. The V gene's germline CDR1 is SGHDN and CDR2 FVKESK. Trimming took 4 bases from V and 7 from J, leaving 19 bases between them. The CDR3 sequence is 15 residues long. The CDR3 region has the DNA TGTGCCAGCAGCCTGCGGACGGCCGGTTCGGGTGGCTACACCTTC. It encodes CASSLRTAGSGGYTF. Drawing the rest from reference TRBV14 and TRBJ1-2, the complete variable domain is EAGVTQFPSHSVIEKGQTVTLRCDPISGHDNLYWYRRVMGKEIKFLLHFVKESKQDESGMPNNRFLAERTGGTYSTLKVQPAELEDSGVYFCASSLRTAGSGGYTFGSGTRLTVV.

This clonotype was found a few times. The CDR3, as DNA: TGCAGTGCTAGAGATGTGAGCAATCAGCCCCAGCATTTT. Translated, it gives CSARDVSNQPQHF. V is TRBV20-1 and J is TRBJ1-5, with D hard to call. This CDR3 is built from 13 residues. V lost 0 bases, J lost 1 base, and 4 bases lay in between. Germline lookup yields CDR1 DFQATT and CDR2 SNEGSKA (reference sequence).